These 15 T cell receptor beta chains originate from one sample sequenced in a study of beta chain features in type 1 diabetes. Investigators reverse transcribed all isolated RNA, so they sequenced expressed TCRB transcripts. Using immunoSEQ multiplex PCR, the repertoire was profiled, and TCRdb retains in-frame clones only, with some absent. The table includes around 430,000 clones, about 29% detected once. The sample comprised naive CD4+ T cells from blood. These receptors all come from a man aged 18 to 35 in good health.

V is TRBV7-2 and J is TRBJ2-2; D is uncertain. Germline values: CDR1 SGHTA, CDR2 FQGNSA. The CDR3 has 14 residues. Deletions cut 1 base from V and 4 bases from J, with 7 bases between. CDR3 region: CASSLGRLTGELFF. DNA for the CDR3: TGTGCCAGCAGCTTAGGCAGGCTCACCGGGGAGCTGTTTTTT.

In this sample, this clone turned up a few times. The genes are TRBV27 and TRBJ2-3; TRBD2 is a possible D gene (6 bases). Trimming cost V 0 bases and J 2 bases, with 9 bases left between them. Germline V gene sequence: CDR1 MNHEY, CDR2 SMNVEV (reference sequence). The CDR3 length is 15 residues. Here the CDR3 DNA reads TGTGCCAGCAGTTTATCGGCGGGATCCACAGATACGCAGTATTTT. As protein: CASSLSAGSTDTQYF.

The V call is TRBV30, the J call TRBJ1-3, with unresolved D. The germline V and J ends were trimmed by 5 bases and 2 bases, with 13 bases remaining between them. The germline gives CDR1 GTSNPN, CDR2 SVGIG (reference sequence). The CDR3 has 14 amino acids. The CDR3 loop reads CAWASFKAGNTIYF. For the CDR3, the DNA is TGTGCCTGGGCGAGCTTCAAGGCTGGAAACACCATATATTTT.

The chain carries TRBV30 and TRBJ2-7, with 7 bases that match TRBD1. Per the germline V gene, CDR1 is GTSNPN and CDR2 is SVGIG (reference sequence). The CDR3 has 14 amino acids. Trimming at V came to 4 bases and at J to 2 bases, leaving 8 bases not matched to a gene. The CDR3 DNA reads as TGTGCCTGGACGACCGGGACAGCCGCCTACGAGCAGTACTTC. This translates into CAWTTGTAAYEQYF. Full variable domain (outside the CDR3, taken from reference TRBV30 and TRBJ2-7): SQTIHQWPATLVQPVGSPLSLECTVEGTSNPNLYWYRQAAGRGLQLLFYSVGIGQISSEVPQNLSASRPQDRQFILSSKKLLLSDSGFYLCAWTTGTAAYEQYFGPGTRLTVT.

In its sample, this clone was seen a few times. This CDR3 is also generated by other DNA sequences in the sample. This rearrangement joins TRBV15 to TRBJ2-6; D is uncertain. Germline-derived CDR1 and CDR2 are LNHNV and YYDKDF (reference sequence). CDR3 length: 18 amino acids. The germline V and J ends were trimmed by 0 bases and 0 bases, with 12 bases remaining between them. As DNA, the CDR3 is TGTGCCACCAGCAGAGATCGGCACTCCAGCTCTGGGGCCAACGTCCTGACTTTC. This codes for CATSRDRHSSSGANVLTF.

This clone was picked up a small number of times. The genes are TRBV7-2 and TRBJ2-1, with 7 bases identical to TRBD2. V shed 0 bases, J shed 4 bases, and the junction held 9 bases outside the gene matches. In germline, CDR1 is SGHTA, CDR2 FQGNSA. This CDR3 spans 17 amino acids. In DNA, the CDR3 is TGTGCCAGCAGCTTAGCCCACGCGGGAGCGGGTTACAATGAGCAGTTCTTC. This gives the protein CASSLAHAGAGYNEQFF.

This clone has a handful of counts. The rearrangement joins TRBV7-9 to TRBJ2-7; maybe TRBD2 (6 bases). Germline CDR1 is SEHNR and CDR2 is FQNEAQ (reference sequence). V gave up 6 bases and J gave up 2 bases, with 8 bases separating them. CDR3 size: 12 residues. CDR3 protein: CASREGTYEQYF. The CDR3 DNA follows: TGTGCCAGCAGGGAGGGGACCTACGAGCAGTACTTC.

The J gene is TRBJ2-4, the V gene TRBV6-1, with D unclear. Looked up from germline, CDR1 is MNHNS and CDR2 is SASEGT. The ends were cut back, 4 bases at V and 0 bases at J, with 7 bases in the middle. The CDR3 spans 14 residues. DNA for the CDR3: TGTGCCAGCAGTGGTGGAGTAGCCAAAAACATTCAGTACTTC. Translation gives CASSGGVAKNIQYF.

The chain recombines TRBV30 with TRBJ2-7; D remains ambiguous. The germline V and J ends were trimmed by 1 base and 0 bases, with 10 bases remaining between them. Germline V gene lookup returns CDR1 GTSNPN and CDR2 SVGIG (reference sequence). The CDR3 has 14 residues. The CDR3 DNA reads TGTGCCTGGAGTGAGTTTTTCAGCTCCTACGAGCAGTACTTC. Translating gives CAWSEFFSSYEQYF.

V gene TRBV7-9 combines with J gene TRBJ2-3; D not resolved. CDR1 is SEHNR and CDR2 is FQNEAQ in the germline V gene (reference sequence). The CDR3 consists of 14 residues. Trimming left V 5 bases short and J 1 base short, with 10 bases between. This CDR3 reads CASSPRLGTDTQYF. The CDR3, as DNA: TGTGCCAGCAGCCCTCGGCTCGGCACAGATACGCAGTATTTT.

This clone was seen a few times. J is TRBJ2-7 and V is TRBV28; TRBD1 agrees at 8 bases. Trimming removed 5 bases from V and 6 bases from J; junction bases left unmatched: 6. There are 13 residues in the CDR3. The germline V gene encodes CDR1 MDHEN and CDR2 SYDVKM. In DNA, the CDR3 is TGTGCCAGCAGTGGACAGGGTAGGGCCGAGCAGTACTTC. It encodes CASSGQGRAEQYF.

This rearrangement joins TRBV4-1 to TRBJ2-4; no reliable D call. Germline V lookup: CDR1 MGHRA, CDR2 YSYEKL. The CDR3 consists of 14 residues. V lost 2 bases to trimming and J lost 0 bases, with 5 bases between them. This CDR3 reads CASSQPLAKNIQYF. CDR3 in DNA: TGCGCCAGCAGCCAACCTTTAGCCAAAAACATTCAGTACTTC.

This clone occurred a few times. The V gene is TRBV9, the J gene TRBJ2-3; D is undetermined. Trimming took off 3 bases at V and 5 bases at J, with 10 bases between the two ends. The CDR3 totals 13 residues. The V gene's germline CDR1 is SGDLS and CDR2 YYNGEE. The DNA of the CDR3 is TGTGCCAGCAGCGACCTCTCGGGAGATACGCAGTATTTT. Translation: CASSDLSGDTQYF.

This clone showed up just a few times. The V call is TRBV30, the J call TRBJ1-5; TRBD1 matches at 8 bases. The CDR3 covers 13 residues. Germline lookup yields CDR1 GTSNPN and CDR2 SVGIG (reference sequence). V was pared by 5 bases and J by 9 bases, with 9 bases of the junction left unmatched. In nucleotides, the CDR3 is TGTGCCTGGGGGACAGGCCCAACGGCGCCCCAGCATTTT. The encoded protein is CAWGTGPTAPQHF.

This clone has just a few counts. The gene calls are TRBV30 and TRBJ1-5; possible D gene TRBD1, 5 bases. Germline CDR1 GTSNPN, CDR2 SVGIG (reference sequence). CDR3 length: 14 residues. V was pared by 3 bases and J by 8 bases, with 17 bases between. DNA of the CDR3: TGTGCCTGGAGAACTCCAGGGTCGGAGGAGCCCCAGCATTTT. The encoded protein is CAWRTPGSEEPQHF.